A selection of T cell receptor beta chains follows, all from one sample in a study of T cells after posttransplantation cyclophosphamide. Here immunoSEQ multiplex PCR was the method, and the copy in TCRdb shows in-frame clones only, minus some. This repertoire lists around 35,000 clones without singletons; about 6.4% sits in the top ten. Sequenced material: PBMCs. Source of these receptors: a man younger than 40 in good health and a related stem cell transplant donor. CDR3s include the opening cysteine and the closing phenylalanine or tryptophan.

V: TRBV13
length: 11
CDR3: CASSSFDEQYF

V: TRBV6-1
length: 14
CDR3: CASSPGGRADTQYF

V: TRBV18
length: 16
CDR3: CASSPTPNQGNYGYTF

V: TRBV7-2
length: 15
CDR3: CASSPVGYGNQPQHF

V: TRBV5-1
length: 13
CDR3: CASRTGDEETQYF

V: TRBV2
length: 15
CDR3: CASRPGLGESDTQYF

V: TRBV7-9
length: 15
CDR3: CASAPGGGTSSPLHF

V: TRBV9
length: 16
CDR3: CASRGGQGRANYGYTF

V: TRBV28
length: 12
CDR3: CATRTGDYGYTF

V: TRBV7-6
length: 16
CDR3: CASSQSGQGASTEAFF

V: TRBV29-1
length: 13
CDR3: CSAGQGLSYGYTF

V: TRBV11-1
length: 15
CDR3: CASSSLAARRHEQFF

V: TRBV11-2
length: 17
CDR3: CASTRGAGLSSYNEQFF

V: TRBV19
length: 18
CDR3: CASSAGTGGVTLFQPQHF

V: TRBV4-1
length: 16
CDR3: CASSQDSAPGYEKLFF

V: TRBV5-1
length: 15
CDR3: CASSWAPGGSDTQYF

V: TRBV7-3
length: 14
CDR3: CASSSGGRGNTIYF